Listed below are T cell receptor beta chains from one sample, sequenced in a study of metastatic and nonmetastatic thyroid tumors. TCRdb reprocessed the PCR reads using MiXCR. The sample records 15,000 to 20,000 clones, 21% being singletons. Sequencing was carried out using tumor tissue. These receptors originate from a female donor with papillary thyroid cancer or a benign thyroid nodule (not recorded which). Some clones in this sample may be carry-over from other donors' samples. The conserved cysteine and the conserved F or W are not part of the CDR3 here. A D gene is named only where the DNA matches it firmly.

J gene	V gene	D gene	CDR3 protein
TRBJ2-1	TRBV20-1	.	SARWTEGHNEQF
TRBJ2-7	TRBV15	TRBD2	ATSRGAGGPYEQY
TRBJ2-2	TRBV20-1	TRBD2	SAAVAGGFPGELF
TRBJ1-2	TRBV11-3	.	ASSARAMGNYGYT
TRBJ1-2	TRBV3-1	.	ASSRMTGNYGYT
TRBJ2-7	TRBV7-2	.	ASSLAGTTYEQY
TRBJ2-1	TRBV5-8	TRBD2	ASSFTSGMGHEQF
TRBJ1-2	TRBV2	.	ASRGRPTNYGYT
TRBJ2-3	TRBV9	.	ASSSYSTDTQY
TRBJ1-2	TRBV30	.	AWSTDSYGYT
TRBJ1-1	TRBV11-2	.	ASSLRDGGRRTEAF
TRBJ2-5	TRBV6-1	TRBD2	ASIGPRRGEETQY
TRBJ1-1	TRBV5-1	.	ASSLAGRGSMNTEAF
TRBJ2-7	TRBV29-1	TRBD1	SIQGAYEQY
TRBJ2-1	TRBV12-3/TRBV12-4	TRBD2	ASSLSSGSWEQF
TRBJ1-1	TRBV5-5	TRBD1	ASSLELTGGLNTEAF
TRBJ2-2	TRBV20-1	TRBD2	SAPPSGSLTGELF
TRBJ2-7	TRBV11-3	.	ASSPDSYEQY
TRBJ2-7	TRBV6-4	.	ASSDHPGQFFSYEQY
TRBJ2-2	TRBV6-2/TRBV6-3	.	ASSWGGRPGAGELF
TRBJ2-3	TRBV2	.	ASSGYQPTDTQY
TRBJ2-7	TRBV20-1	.	SADSIRDYEQY
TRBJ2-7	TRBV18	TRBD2	ASSKGLAGGAVYEQY
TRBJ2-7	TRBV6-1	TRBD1	ASGTDRRPDNEQY
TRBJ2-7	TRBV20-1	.	SAYSGLSYEQY
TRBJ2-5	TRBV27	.	ASSLDQETQY
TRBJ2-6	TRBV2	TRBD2	ASSAGGRGIPISGANVLT
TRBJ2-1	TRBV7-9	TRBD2	ASSQAGEKRNEQF
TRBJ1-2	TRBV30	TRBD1	ASSPGTGRYGYT
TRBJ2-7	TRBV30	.	AWSVGSTSYEQY
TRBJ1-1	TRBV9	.	ASSVSPVEAF
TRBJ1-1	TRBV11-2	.	ASSLDRLMAF
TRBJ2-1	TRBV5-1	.	ASSYWPGSFDHNEQF
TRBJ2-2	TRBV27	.	ASSLMDNTGELF
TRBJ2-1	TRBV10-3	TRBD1	AISGGPGQYNEQF
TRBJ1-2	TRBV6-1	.	ASSGGGAQQYRGYT
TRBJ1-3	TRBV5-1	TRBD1	ASSLAAQGLDSGNTIY
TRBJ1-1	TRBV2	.	ASSKPTDRFAF